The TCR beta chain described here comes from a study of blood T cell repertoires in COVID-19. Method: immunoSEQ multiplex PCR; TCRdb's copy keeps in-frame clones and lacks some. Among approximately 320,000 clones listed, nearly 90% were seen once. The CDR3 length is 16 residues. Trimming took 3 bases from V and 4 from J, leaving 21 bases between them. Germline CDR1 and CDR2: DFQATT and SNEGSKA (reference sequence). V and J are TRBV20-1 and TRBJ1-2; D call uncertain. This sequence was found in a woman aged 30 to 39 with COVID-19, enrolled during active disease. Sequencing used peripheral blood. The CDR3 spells CSASPPVSPMSYGYTF. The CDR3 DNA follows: TGCAGTGCTAGTCCTCCTGTATCTCCAATGAGCTATGGCTACACCTTC.